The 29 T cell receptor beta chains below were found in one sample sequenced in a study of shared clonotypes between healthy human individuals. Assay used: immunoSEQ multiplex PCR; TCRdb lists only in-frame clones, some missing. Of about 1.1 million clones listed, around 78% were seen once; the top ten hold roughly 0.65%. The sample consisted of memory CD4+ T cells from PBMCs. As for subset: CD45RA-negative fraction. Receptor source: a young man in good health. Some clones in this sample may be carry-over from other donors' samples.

CDR3 nucleotides: TGTGCCAGCAGCAAACTGGGTGGTACAGTCTACGAGCAGTACTTC. It translates to CASSKLGGTVYEQYF. The V call is TRBV21-1, the J call TRBJ2-7; the D call in the table, TRBD1, was not verified against the DNA. TRBV21-1 is listed as a pseudogene. The CDR3 totals 15 residues.

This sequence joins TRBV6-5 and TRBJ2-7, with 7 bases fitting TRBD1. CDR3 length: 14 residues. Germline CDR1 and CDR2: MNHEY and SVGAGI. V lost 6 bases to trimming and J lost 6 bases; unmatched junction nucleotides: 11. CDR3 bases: TGTGCCAGCAGCGCCCCGGGACAGCTCTCCGAGCAGTACTTC. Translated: CASSAPGQLSEQYF.

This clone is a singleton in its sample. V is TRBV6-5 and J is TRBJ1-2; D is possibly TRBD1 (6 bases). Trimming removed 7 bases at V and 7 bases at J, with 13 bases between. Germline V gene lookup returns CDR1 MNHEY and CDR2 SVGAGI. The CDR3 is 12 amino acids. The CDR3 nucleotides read TGTGCCAGCAAAGGGGGGGGACTTGGCTACACCTTC. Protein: CASKGGGLGYTF.

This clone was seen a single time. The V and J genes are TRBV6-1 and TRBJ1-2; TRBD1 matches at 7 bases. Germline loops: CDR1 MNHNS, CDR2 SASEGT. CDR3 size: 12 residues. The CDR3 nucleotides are TGTGGCTGCAGGGAGGGGGCAGATGGCTACACCTTC. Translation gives CGCREGADGYTF.

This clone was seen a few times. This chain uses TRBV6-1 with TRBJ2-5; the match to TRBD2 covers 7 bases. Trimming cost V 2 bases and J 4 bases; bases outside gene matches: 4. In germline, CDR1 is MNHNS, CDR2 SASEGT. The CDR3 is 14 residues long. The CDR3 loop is CASSEWGGAETQYF. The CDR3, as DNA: TGTGCCAGCAGTGAATGGGGGGGAGCAGAGACCCAGTACTTC.

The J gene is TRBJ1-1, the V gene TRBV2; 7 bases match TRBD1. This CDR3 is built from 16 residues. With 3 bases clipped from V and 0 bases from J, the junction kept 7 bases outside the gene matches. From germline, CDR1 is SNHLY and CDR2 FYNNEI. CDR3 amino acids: CASSEVAGGMNTEAFF. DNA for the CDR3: TGTGCCAGCAGTGAGGTGGCAGGGGGAATGAACACTGAAGCTTTCTTT.

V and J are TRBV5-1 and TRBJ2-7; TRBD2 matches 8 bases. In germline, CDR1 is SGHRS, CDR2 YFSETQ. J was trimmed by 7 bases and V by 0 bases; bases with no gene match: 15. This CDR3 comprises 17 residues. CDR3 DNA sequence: TGCGCCAGCAGCTTGGTACTAGCGGAACATACTAGAGGGGAGCAGTACTTC. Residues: CASSLVLAEHTRGEQYF.

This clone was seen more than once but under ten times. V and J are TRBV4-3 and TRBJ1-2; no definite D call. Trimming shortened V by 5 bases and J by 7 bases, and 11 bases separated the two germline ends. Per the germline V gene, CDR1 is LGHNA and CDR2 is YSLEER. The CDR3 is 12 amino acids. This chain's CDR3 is CASSGRIGGYTF. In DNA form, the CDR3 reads TGCGCCAGCAGCGGCAGGATTGGTGGCTACACCTTC.

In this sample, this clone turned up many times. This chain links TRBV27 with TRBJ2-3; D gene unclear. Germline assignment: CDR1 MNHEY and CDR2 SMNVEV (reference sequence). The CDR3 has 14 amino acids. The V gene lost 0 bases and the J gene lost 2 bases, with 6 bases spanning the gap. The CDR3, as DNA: TGTGCCAGCAGTTTATCCCAATACACAGATACGCAGTATTTT. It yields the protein CASSLSQYTDTQYF.

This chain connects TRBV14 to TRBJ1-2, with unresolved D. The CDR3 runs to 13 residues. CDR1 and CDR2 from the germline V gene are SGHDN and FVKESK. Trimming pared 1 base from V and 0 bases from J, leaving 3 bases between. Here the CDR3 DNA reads TGTGCCAGCAGCCAAGTAACTAACTATGGCTACACCTTC. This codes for CASSQVTNYGYTF.

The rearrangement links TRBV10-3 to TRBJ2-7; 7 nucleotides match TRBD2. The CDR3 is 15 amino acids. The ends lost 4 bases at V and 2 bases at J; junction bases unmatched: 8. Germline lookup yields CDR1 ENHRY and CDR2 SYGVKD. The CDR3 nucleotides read TGTGCCATCAGTGGCCGGGGGGAAGGGGCCTACGAGCAGTACTTC. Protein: CAISGRGEGAYEQYF.

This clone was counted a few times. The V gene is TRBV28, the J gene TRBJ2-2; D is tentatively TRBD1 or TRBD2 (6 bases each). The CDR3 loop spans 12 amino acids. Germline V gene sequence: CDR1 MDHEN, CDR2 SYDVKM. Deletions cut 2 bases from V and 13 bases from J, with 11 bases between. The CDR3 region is CASSLGGLRLFF. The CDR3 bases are TGTGCCAGCAGTTTAGGGGGGCTTAGGCTGTTTTTT.

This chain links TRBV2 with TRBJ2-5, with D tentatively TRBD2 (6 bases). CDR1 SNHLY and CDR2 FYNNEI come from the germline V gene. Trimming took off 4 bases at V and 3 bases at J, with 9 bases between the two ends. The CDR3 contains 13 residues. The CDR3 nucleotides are TGTGCCAGCAGTGGCAAGCGGGAAGAGACCCAGTACTTC. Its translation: CASSGKREETQYF.

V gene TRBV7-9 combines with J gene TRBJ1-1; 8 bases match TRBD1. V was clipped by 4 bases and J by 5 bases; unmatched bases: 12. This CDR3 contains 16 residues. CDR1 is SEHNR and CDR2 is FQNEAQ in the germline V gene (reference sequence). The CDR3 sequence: CASSSGTGTIGTEAFF. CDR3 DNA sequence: TGTGCCAGCAGCTCCGGGACAGGAACTATCGGAACTGAAGCTTTCTTT. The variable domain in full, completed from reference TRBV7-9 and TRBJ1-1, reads DTGVSQNPRHKITKRGQNVTFRCDPISEHNRLYWYRQTLGQGPEFLTYFQNEAQLEKSRLLSDRFSAERPKGSFSTLEIQRTEQGDSAMYLCASSSGTGTIGTEAFFGQGTRLTVV.

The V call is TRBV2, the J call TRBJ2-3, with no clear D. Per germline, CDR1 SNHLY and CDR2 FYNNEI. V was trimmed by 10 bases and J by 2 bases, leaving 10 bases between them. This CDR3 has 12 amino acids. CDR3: CATRTDTDTQYF. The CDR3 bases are TGTGCCACCCGCACAGACACAGATACGCAGTATTTT.

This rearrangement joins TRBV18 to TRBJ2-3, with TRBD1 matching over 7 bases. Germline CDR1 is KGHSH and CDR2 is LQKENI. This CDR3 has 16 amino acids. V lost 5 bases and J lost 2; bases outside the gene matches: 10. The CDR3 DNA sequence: TGTGCCAGCTCAAGTACAGGGGCCGCCCTCACAGATACGCAGTATTTT. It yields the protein CASSSTGAALTDTQYF.

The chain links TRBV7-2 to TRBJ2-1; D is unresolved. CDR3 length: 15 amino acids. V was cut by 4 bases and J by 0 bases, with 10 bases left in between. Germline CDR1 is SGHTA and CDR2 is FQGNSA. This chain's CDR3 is CASSWTLASYNEQFF. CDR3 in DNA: TGTGCCAGCAGCTGGACCCTGGCCTCCTACAATGAGCAGTTCTTC.

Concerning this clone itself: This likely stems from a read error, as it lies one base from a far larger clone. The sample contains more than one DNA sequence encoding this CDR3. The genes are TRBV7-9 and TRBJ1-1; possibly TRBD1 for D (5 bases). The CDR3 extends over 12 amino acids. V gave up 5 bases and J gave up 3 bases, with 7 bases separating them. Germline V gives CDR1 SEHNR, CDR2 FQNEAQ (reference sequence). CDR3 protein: CASSRGDTEAFF. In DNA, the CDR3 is TGTGCCAGCAGCCGGGGGGACACTGAAGCTTTCTTT.

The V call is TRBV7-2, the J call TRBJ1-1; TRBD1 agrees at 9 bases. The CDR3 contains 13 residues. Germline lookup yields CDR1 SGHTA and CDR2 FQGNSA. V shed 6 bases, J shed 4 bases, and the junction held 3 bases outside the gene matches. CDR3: CASRGQGGTEAFF. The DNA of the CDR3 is TGTGCCAGCAGGGGACAGGGCGGCACTGAAGCTTTCTTT.

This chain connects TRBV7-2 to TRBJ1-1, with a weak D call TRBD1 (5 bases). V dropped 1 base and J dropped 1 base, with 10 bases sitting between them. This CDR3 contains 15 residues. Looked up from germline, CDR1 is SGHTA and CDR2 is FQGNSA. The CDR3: CASSLGGRGNTEAFF. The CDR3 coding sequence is TGTGCCAGCAGCTTAGGGGGACGTGGGAACACTGAAGCTTTCTTT.

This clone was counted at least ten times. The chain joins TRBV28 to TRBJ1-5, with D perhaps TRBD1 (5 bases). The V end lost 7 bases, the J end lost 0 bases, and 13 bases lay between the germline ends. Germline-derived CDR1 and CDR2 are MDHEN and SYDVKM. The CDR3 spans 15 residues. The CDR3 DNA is TGTGCCAGCATAGGGAGGGGATATAGCAATCAGCCCCAGCATTTT. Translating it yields CASIGRGYSNQPQHF. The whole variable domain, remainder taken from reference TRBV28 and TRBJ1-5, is DVKVTQSSRYLVKRTGEKVFLECVQDMDHENMFWYRQDPGLGLRLIYFSYDVKMKEKGDIPEGYSVSREKKERFSLILESASTNQTSMYLCASIGRGYSNQPQHFGDGTRLSIL.

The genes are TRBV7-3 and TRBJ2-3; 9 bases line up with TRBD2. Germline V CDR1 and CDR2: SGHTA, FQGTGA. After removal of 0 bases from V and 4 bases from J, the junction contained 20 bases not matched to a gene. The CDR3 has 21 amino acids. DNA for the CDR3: TGTGCCAGCAGCTTAACCAGCCCAGCGGGAGGATACGGGGAATCGGCAGATACGCAGTATTTT. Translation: CASSLTSPAGGYGESADTQYF.

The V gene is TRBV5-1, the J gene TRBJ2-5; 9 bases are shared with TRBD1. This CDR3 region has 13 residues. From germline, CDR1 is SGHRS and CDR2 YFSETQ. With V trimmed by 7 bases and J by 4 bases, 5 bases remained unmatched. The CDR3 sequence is CASRDREGETQYF. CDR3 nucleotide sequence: TGCGCCAGCCGGGACAGGGAGGGAGAGACCCAGTACTTC. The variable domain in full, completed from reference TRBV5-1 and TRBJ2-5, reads KAGVTQTPRYLIKTRGQQVTLSCSPISGHRSVSWYQQTPGQGLQFLFEYFSETQRNKGNFPGRFSGRQFSNSRSEMNVSTLELGDSALYLCASRDREGETQYFGPGTRLLVL.

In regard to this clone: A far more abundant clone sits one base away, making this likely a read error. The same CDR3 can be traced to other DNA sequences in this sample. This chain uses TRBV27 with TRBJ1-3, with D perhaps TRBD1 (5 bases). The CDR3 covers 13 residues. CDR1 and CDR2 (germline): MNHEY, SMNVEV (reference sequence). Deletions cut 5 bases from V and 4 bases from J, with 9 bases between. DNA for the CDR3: TGTGCCAGCAGTGGGGGTCCCGGAAACACCATATATTTT. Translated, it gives CASSGGPGNTIYF.

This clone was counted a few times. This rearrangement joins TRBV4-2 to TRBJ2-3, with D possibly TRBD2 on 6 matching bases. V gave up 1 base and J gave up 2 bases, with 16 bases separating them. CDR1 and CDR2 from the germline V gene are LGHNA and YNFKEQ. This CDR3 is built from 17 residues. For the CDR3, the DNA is TGTGCCAGCAGCCAAGTGCTAGCGCGTCGCCCCACAGATACGCAGTATTTT. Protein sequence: CASSQVLARRPTDTQYF.

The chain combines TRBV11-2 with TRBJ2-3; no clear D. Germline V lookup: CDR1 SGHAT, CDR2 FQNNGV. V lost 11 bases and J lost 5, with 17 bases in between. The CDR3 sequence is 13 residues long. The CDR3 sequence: CASSSLGRDTQYF. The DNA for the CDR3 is TGTGCCTCATCCTCCTTGGGTCGAGATACGCAGTATTTT. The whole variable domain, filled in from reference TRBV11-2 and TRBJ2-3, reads EAGVAQSPRYKIIEKRQSVAFWCNPISGHATLYWYQQILGQGPKLLIQFQNNGVVDDSQLPKDRFSAERLKGVDSTLKIQPAKLEDSAVYLCASSSLGRDTQYFGPGTRLTVL.

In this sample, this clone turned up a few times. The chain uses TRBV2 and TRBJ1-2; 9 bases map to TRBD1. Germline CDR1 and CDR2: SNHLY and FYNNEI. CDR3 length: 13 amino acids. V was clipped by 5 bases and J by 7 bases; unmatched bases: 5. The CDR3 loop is CASSYRGPGGYTF. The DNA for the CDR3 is TGTGCCAGCAGTTACAGGGGGCCTGGTGGCTACACCTTC.

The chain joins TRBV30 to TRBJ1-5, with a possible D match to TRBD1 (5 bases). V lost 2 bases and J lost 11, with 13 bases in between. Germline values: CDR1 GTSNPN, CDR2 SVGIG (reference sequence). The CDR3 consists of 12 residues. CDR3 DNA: TGTGCCTGGAGTACGGGGGATGGAACCCAGCATTTT. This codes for CAWSTGDGTQHF.

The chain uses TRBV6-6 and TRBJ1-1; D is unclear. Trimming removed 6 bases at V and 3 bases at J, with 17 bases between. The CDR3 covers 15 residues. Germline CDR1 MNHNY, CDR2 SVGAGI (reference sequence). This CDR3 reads CASSQQGSADTEAFF. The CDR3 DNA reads TGTGCCAGCAGCCAACAAGGTTCGGCGGACACTGAAGCTTTCTTT.